These 2 T cell receptor beta chains originate from one sample sequenced in a study of blood T cells in healthy people across ages. Primers used in a second PCR of roughly 6 to 12 cycles were a sample-barcoded 5' primer and a J-beta primer mix. TCRdb re-analysed the 5' RACE reads in MiXCR, keeping a single row per CDR3 protein. The sample contains 600,000 to 650,000 distinct CDR3 sequences, about 53% of which appear only once. The sample consisted of blood. The origin of the receptors is a man between 60 and 75 years old in good health.

The chain joins TRBV12-3 or TRBV12-4 to TRBJ1-5; no firm D call. The ends were cut back, 0 bases at V and 0 bases at J, with 6 bases in the middle. The CDR3 totals 15 residues. CDR3 loop: CASSLADSSNQPQHF. CDR3 in DNA: TGTGCCAGCAGTTTAGCTGACTCTAGCAATCAGCCCCAGCATTTT.

This clonotype was detected many times. This chain joins TRBV28 and TRBJ2-5; 9 positions match TRBD2. The V gene's germline CDR1 is MDHEN and CDR2 SYDVKM. V shed 1 base, J shed 3 bases, and the junction held 6 bases outside the gene matches. The CDR3 extends over 16 amino acids. The CDR3 is CASSLSASGEEETQYF. In DNA form, the CDR3 reads TGTGCCAGCAGTTTATCGGCTAGCGGGGAAGAAGAGACCCAGTACTTC.